This T cell receptor beta chain was identified during a study of CD8 T cells in Susac syndrome. Points from the study as a whole: In Susac syndrome, CD4+ T cell repertoires lacked any clonal expansion.

Germline V gene lookup returns CDR1 DFQATT and CDR2 SNEGSKA (reference sequence). The CDR3 totals 11 residues. The ends were cut back, 5 bases at V and 9 bases at J, with 11 bases in the middle. It was with random hexamers that roughly 0.45 to 1 ug RNA was reverse transcribed. The TCR beta CDR3 was amplified by immunoSEQ multiplex PCR across 54 Vbeta, 13 Jbeta. TCRdb fed the immunoSEQ multiplex PCR reads into MiXCR, producing one record per CDR3 protein. The sample lists some 160,000 distinct CDR3 sequences; around 95% were seen once. Sequencing of TCR beta was undertaken in CD8+ and CD4+ T cells derived from blood. Fulfillment of recently defined diagnostic criteria for definite or probable disease was shown by the patients with Susac syndrome. Worth noting for this clonotype: Its antigen is not known.

The sample taken for sequencing was CD4+ T cells from PBMCs. This sequence joins TRBV20-1 and TRBJ2-1; D is possibly TRBD1 (6 bases). This clonotype was sampled from a human donor with Susac syndrome. As DNA, the CDR3 is TGCAGTGCTTACAGGGTTGGTGAGCAGTTCTTC. It translates to CSAYRVGEQFF.